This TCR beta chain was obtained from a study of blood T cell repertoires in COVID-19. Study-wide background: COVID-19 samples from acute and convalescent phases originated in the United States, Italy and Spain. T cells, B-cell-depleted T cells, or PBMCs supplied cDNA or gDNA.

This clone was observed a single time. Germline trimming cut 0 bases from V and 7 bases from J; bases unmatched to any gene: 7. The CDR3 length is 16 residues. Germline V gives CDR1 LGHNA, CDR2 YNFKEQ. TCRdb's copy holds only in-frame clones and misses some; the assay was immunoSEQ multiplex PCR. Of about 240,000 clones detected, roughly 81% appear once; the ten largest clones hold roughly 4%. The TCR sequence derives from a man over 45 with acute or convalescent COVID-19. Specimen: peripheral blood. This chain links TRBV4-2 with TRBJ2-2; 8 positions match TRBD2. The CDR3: CASSQETSGRSGELFF. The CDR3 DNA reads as TGTGCCAGCAGCCAAGAAACTAGCGGAAGGAGCGGGGAGCTGTTTTTT.